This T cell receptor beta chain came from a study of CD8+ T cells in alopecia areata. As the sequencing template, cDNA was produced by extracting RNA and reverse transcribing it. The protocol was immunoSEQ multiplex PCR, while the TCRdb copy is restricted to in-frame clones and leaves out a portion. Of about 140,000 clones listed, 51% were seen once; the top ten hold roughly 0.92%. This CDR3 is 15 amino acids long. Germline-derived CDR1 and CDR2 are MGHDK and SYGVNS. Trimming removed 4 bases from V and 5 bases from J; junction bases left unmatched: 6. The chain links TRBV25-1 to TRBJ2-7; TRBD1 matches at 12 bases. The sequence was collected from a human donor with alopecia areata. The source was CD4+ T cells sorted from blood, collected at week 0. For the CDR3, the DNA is TGTGCCAGCAGTGCTACGGGACAGGGGGCACACGAGCAGTACTTC. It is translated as CASSATGQGAHEQYF.